The 28 T cell receptor beta chains given below trace back to one sample, sequenced in a study of cytomegalovirus exposure and HLA in healthy donors. With 60 Vbeta and 13 Jbeta primers, the PCR was carried out. This table comes from immunoSEQ multiplex PCR, and its TCRdb copy is limited to in-frame clones, with some not included. This sample has about 160,000 clones, with approximately 85% found just once. Sequencing used PBMCs. The source of these receptors is a man aged 45-65 years in good health and CMV-seropositive.

In its sample, this clone was seen a few times. V usage is TRBV5-4 and J usage is TRBJ2-2; D is perhaps TRBD2 (6 bases). V was pared by 0 bases and J by 6 bases, with 12 bases between. Germline lookup yields CDR1 SGHNT and CDR2 YYREEE (reference sequence). The CDR3 length is 15 residues. The CDR3 sequence: CASSLGWGESGELFF. CDR3 nucleotides: TGTGCCAGCAGCTTGGGGTGGGGGGAATCCGGGGAGCTGTTTTTT.

The rearrangement uses TRBV5-1 and TRBJ1-1, with 9 nucleotides matching TRBD1. V was clipped by 4 bases and J by 4 bases; unmatched bases: 11. CDR1 and CDR2 from the germline V gene are SGHRS and YFSETQ. The CDR3 has 16 residues. The CDR3 coding sequence is TGCGCCAGCAGCGTTACAGGGGGCGTTCGAGGCACTGAAGCTTTCTTT. It codes for CASSVTGGVRGTEAFF.

The gene calls are TRBV28 and TRBJ2-7, with 7 nucleotides matching TRBD1. The CDR3 extends over 11 amino acids. V dropped 4 bases and J dropped 12; count of bases not matched to a gene: 6. CDR1 and CDR2 from the germline V gene are MDHEN and SYDVKM. The CDR3 DNA follows: TGTGCCAGCAGTTGGTCCCGGGACAGGTACTTC. This translates into CASSWSRDRYF.

The count of this clone is one. The chain links TRBV7-3 to TRBJ2-1; 12 bases are shared with TRBD2. The trim removed 4 bases at V and 0 bases at J, leaving 13 bases unmatched. CDR1 SGHTA and CDR2 FQGTGA come from the germline V gene. The CDR3 runs 20 residues. CDR3 DNA: TGTGCCAGCAGCTGGGGGGGACTAGCGGGTTCGGGATCCTCCTACAATGAGCAGTTCTTC. Protein product: CASSWGGLAGSGSSYNEQFF.

This clone was detected once. The CDR3: CASTPDRGVNQPQHF. DNA for the CDR3: TGTGCCAGCACCCCGGACAGGGGGGTCAATCAGCCCCAGCATTTT. V and J are TRBV2 and TRBJ1-5; TRBD1 matches 10 bases. J gave up 3 bases and V 7 bases, and 6 bases lay outside the gene matches. Germline V lookup: CDR1 SNHLY, CDR2 FYNNEI. The CDR3 covers 15 residues.

The chain combines TRBV6-5 with TRBJ1-3; TRBD1 aligns across 7 bases. The CDR3 length is 15 residues. J lost 2 bases, V lost 6 bases, and 7 bases had no gene match. Germline assignment: CDR1 MNHEY and CDR2 SVGAGI. The chain's CDR3 is CASRQQGSTGNTIYF. The CDR3 DNA follows: TGTGCCAGCAGACAACAGGGGTCTACTGGAAACACCATATATTTT.

The gene calls are TRBV28 and TRBJ2-7; D ambiguous. Per the germline V gene, CDR1 is MDHEN and CDR2 is SYDVKM. The CDR3 is 13 residues long. Trimming took 3 bases from V and 5 from J, leaving 11 bases between them. The CDR3 reads CASSFSYRHEQYF. Written as DNA, the CDR3 is TGTGCCAGCAGTTTTAGTTACCGTCACGAGCAGTACTTC.

The chain has TRBV11-3 and TRBJ1-2; 8 bases line up with TRBD1. This CDR3 is 14 amino acids long. J was trimmed by 7 bases and V by 5 bases; bases with no gene match: 9. Germline V CDR1 and CDR2: SGHNT, YENEEA. The CDR3 nucleotides read TGTGCCAGCAGCCCACGACAGGGGCAGGGTGGCTACACCTTC. This encodes CASSPRQGQGGYTF.

The sample holds one count of this clone. This chain uses TRBV28 with TRBJ2-1; TRBD2 matches at 10 bases. V shed 6 bases, J shed 8 bases, and the junction held 4 bases outside the gene matches. CDR1 and CDR2 (germline): MDHEN, SYDVKM. The CDR3 loop spans 13 amino acids. CDR3 in DNA: TGTGCCAGCAGACCTAGCGGGAGCTATGAGCAGTTCTTC. The encoded protein is CASRPSGSYEQFF.

The V gene is TRBV11-2, the J gene TRBJ1-1; tentative D call: TRBD1 (6 bases). The V gene's germline CDR1 is SGHAT and CDR2 FQNNGV. V lost 5 bases, J lost 0 bases, and 13 bases lay in between. The CDR3 has 15 amino acids. The CDR3: CASSLGAGLNTEAFF. The CDR3 bases are TGTGCCAGCAGCCTGGGGGCCGGACTGAACACTGAAGCTTTCTTT.

The rearrangement uses TRBV28 and TRBJ1-5; the match to TRBD1 covers 9 bases. The CDR3 length is 15 residues. The V and J ends lost 4 bases and 5 bases, in that order; junction bases with no gene match: 6. Germline loops: CDR1 MDHEN, CDR2 SYDVKM. CDR3 region: CASSSGQGRYQPQHF. The CDR3 DNA reads as TGTGCCAGCAGTTCCGGACAGGGGAGGTATCAGCCCCAGCATTTT.

The J gene is TRBJ2-7, the V gene TRBV6-5; 7 nucleotides match TRBD1. CDR3 length: 13 residues. The germline gives CDR1 MNHEY, CDR2 SVGAGI. After removal of 4 bases from V and 6 bases from J, the junction contained 6 bases not matched to a gene. The CDR3 protein is CASSLGQLGEQYF. The CDR3 bases are TGTGCCAGCAGTTTGGGACAGCTCGGCGAGCAGTACTTC.

V gene TRBV4-1 combines with J gene TRBJ1-5; perhaps TRBD1 as D (6 bases). Germline V CDR1 and CDR2: MGHRA, YSYEKL. V gave up 0 bases and J gave up 8 bases, with 11 bases separating them. The CDR3 length is 14 residues. The CDR3 bases are TGCGCCAGCAGCCAAGATCCTCACAGGGAGCCCCAGCATTTT. This encodes CASSQDPHREPQHF.

V is TRBV28 and J is TRBJ1-2; D call uncertain. Germline V gives CDR1 MDHEN, CDR2 SYDVKM. V was clipped by 7 bases and J by 4 bases, with 19 bases between them. The CDR3 is made up of 15 amino acids. CDR3 nucleotides: TGTGCCAGCACCTCACCGGGCGGGGAGAGCTATGGCTACACCTTC. Protein sequence: CASTSPGGESYGYTF.

This chain uses TRBV30 with TRBJ2-7; the D gene is possibly TRBD1 (5 bases). Deletions cut 0 bases from V and 1 base from J, with 7 bases between. The CDR3 is 13 residues long. Per germline, CDR1 GTSNPN and CDR2 SVGIG (reference sequence). The CDR3 DNA reads TGTGCCTGGAGTGTGACAGTATCCTACGAGCAGTACTTC. Its translation is CAWSVTVSYEQYF.

The V and J genes are TRBV28 and TRBJ1-2; D call uncertain. Germline V gene sequence: CDR1 MDHEN, CDR2 SYDVKM. V lost 2 bases, J lost 3 bases, and 19 bases lay in between. The length of the CDR3 is 17 residues. The CDR3 loop is CASSLNPHRRRDYGYTF. The DNA of the CDR3 is TGTGCCAGCAGTTTAAACCCGCATAGGCGGAGGGACTATGGCTACACCTTC.

Written as DNA, the CDR3 is TGCGCCAGCAGCTTGACGCCAGGGGACCACGAGCAGTACTTC. Its translation is CASSLTPGDHEQYF. The chain has TRBV5-1 and TRBJ2-7; TRBD1 might be the D (6 bases). Per germline, CDR1 SGHRS and CDR2 YFSETQ. V gave up 1 base and J gave up 5 bases, with 13 bases separating them. CDR3 length: 14 residues. The full variable domain, in which reference TRBV5-1 and TRBJ2-7 provide the parts outside the CDR3, is KAGVTQTPRYLIKTRGQQVTLSCSPISGHRSVSWYQQTPGQGLQFLFEYFSETQRNKGNFPGRFSGRQFSNSRSEMNVSTLELGDSALYLCASSLTPGDHEQYFGPGTRLTVT.

The rearrangement links TRBV4-1 to TRBJ1-3; D ambiguous. Trimming removed 4 bases from V and 0 bases from J, with 10 bases in between. The CDR3 is 15 residues long. CDR1 and CDR2 from the germline V gene are MGHRA and YSYEKL. CDR3 DNA: TGCGCCAGCAGCCCTCTGGGCCTCTCTGGAAACACCATATATTTT. Translated, it gives CASSPLGLSGNTIYF.

The J gene is TRBJ2-1, the V gene TRBV5-6; D may be TRBD1 (6 bases). CDR1 is SGHDT and CDR2 is YYEEEE in the germline V gene. V lost 0 bases and J lost 3, with 13 bases in between. This CDR3 spans 16 amino acids. CDR3: CASSLAGDGYYNEQFF. CDR3 bases: TGTGCCAGCAGCTTGGCAGGGGACGGCTACTACAATGAGCAGTTCTTC.

This clone was recorded a few times. This sequence joins TRBV27 and TRBJ1-1; D is perhaps TRBD1 (6 bases). The V end was cut by 8 bases, the J end by 5 bases, with 21 bases between. This CDR3 comprises 15 residues. Germline V gives CDR1 MNHEY, CDR2 SMNVEV (reference sequence). CDR3 sequence reads: CASAPLQGQGTEAFF. In DNA form, the CDR3 reads TGTGCCAGCGCCCCCCTACAGGGCCAAGGGACTGAAGCTTTCTTT.

The rearrangement joins TRBV7-2 to TRBJ2-7; 7 bases are shared with TRBD2. This CDR3 spans 13 amino acids. Losses at the gene ends were 6 bases for V and 1 base for J; bases not matched to a gene: 3. CDR1 is SGHTA, CDR2 FQGNSA, per germline. The CDR3 region has the DNA TGTGCCAGCAGTCGGACTAGTTCCTACGAGCAGTACTTC. Amino acids: CASSRTSSYEQYF.

The chain uses TRBV7-9 and TRBJ2-2; possibly TRBD2 for D (6 bases). Germline V gene data show CDR1 as SEHNR and CDR2 as FQNEAQ (reference sequence). V lost 2 bases and J 1 base, leaving 11 bases between the germline ends. The CDR3 covers 16 residues. CDR3 region: CASSLKRVRNTGELFF. In nucleotides, the CDR3 is TGTGCCAGCAGCTTAAAGCGGGTTCGGAACACCGGGGAGCTGTTTTTT.

In the case of this clone: One end of the junction fails to match germline, which may point to a read error. Other DNA sequences in this specimen translate into the identical CDR3. V and J are TRBV6-6 and TRBJ1-6, with 7 nucleotides matching TRBD1. The germline V gene has CDR1 MNHNY and CDR2 SVGAGI (reference sequence). This CDR3 is built from 14 residues. The CDR3 nucleotides read TGCGCCAGCAGGGAGGACAGGAATAATTCACCCCTCCACTTT. It codes for CASREDRNNSPLHF.

The rearrangement joins TRBV10-3 to TRBJ1-5, with D possibly TRBD1 on 5 matching bases. Trimming took 3 bases from V and 4 from J, leaving 10 bases between them. Germline values: CDR1 ENHRY, CDR2 SYGVKD. The CDR3 covers 14 residues. The CDR3 coding sequence is TGTGCCATCAGTGACGTGGCAGGGAATCAGCCCCAGCATTTT. This sequence encodes CAISDVAGNQPQHF.

This sequence joins TRBV30 and TRBJ2-2, with 9 bases aligning to TRBD2. Germline V CDR1 and CDR2: GTSNPN, SVGIG (reference sequence). Trimming at V came to 3 bases and at J to 6 bases, leaving 5 bases not matched to a gene. The CDR3 spans 14 residues. For the CDR3, the DNA is TGTGCCTGGAGAAAAGTAGCGGGAGCCGGGGAGCTGTTTTTT. Translating gives CAWRKVAGAGELFF.

The genes are TRBV28 and TRBJ2-7; 7 nucleotides align to TRBD2. V was clipped by 2 bases and J by 0 bases; unmatched bases: 7. The CDR3 length is 16 residues. Germline CDR1 MDHEN, CDR2 SYDVKM. In DNA, the CDR3 is TGTGCCAGCAGTTTAGGGACGGGGGGAAGCTCCTACGAGCAGTACTTC. It codes for CASSLGTGGSSYEQYF.

A note on this clone: One end of the junction does not line up with germline, which may come from a read error. The chain links TRBV6-6 to TRBJ1-6; TRBD1 matches at 8 bases. This CDR3 is built from 15 residues. The germline gives CDR1 MNHNY, CDR2 SVGAGI (reference sequence). This CDR3 is CASSDSDRGNSPLHF. The DNA of the CDR3 is TGTGCCAGCAGTGACTCAGACAGGGGTAATTCACCCCTCCACTTT.

The rearrangement joins TRBV5-6 to TRBJ2-2; TRBD1 agrees at 9 bases. Trimming took 4 bases from V and 6 from J; bases not matched to a gene: 7. The CDR3 contains 15 residues. Germline CDR1 SGHDT, CDR2 YYEEEE. The CDR3 spells CASSHGTGHAGELFF. As DNA, the CDR3 is TGTGCCAGCAGCCACGGGACAGGGCACGCCGGGGAGCTGTTTTTT.